This T cell receptor beta chain appears in the sequencing data of a study of molecular identifiers for immune sequencing clone quantification. Study results and caveats: Barcode sharing among identical TCR molecules could make large clones appear smaller. Among effectors, clones above 20 RNA copies held over 98% of molecules; among naive cells, under 1%.

A word on this clonotype: Its antigen is currently unknown.

TCRdb reprocessed the PCR reads with MiXCR, giving one entry per CDR3 protein. Here the sample spans about 100,000 distinct CDR3 sequences, under 40% being singletons. Trimming removed 2 bases at V and 6 bases at J, with 11 bases between. Germline V gene sequence: CDR1 MNHNS, CDR2 SASEGT. The CDR3 is made up of 14 amino acids. Sorted naive CD8 T cells, 20,000 to 1,000,000, were sequenced from 10%, 30% or 50% RNA. CD8+CD4-CCR7+CD45RA+ sorting gave the naive CD8 T cells. V and J are TRBV6-1 and TRBJ2-1; D is uncertain. The receptor was derived from a human donor in good health. Some libraries in this study had Jurkat cell RNA spiked in. The specimen was naive CD8+ T cells from blood, with Jurkat cell RNA spiked in. The subset is: FACS-sorted CD8+CD4-CCR7+CD45RA+ naive T cells. CDR3 DNA: TGTGCCAGCAGTGAATTATTAGGAGTCAATGAGCAGTTCTTC. This translates into CASSELLGVNEQFF.